The 18 T cell receptor beta chains below come from one sample, sequenced in a study of T cell responses to AZD1222 COVID-19 vaccine. Sequencing was performed with immunoSEQ multiplex PCR; in TCRdb, only in-frame clones are kept and a portion is missing. The data contain around 140,000 clones, approximately 86% of them singletons. The sample was peripheral blood, taken 28 days after the second dose of the MenACWY control vaccine. Source of these receptors: an adult who received the MenACWY meningococcal vaccine as a control.

The chain combines TRBV4-3 with TRBJ1-5, with 9 bases lining up with TRBD1. The CDR3 length is 16 residues. V lost 5 bases, J lost 4 bases, and 9 bases stayed unmatched. The V gene's germline CDR1 is LGHNA and CDR2 YSLEER. The CDR3 loop is CASSVYGTGLNQPQHF. As DNA, the CDR3 is TGCGCCAGCAGCGTATACGGGACAGGGCTAAATCAGCCCCAGCATTTT.

The chain employs TRBV11-2 and TRBJ2-3, with D maybe TRBD2 (6 bases). Trimming stripped 3 bases from V and 3 bases from J, with 10 bases between. This CDR3 has 14 amino acids. CDR1 SGHAT and CDR2 FQNNGV come from the germline V gene. This CDR3 is CASSFPGATDTQYF. The CDR3 DNA reads as TGTGCCAGCAGCTTCCCGGGAGCTACAGATACGCAGTATTTT.

The chain combines TRBV30 with TRBJ2-3; 10 nucleotides line up with TRBD2. V gave up 2 bases and J gave up 2 bases; unmatched junction bases: 7. The CDR3 spans 16 residues. Germline CDR1 reads GTSNPN; CDR2 reads SVGIG (reference sequence). The CDR3 DNA sequence: TGTGCCTGGAGTCGGGGTAGCGGGGGGCTCACAGATACGCAGTATTTT. Amino acid sequence: CAWSRGSGGLTDTQYF.

This chain joins TRBV9 and TRBJ1-2, with D maybe TRBD1 (6 bases). CDR1 and CDR2 from the germline V gene are SGDLS and YYNGEE. CDR3 length: 15 amino acids. V lost 5 bases to trimming and J lost 0 bases, with 14 bases between them. The CDR3, as DNA: TGTGCCAGCAGTTTCACAGGGAGCTCTAACTATGGCTACACCTTC. Translated: CASSFTGSSNYGYTF.

The chain has TRBV6-5 and TRBJ1-1; D call uncertain. V lost 6 bases and J 2 bases, leaving 7 bases between the germline ends. The CDR3 spans 12 residues. Germline V gene data show CDR1 as MNHEY and CDR2 as SVGAGI. The DNA for the CDR3 is TGTGCCAGCAGATACGGTAACACTGAAGCTTTCTTT. Translation gives CASRYGNTEAFF.

This clone has a handful of counts. The J gene is TRBJ2-1, the V gene TRBV6-4; 14 positions agree with TRBD2. The length of the CDR3 is 16 residues. V was pared by 5 bases and J by 8 bases, with 8 bases of the junction left unmatched. Germline CDR1 and CDR2: MRHNA and SNTAGT. This CDR3 reads CASSPSGTSGRYEQFF. The CDR3 DNA follows: TGTGCCAGCAGTCCCTCCGGGACTAGCGGGAGATATGAGCAGTTCTTC.

The rearrangement links TRBV2 to TRBJ2-1; D tentatively fits TRBD1 or TRBD2 (5 bases each). This CDR3 region has 12 residues. V was pared by 8 bases and J by 7 bases, with 12 bases between. The V gene's germline CDR1 is SNHLY and CDR2 FYNNEI. In nucleotides, the CDR3 is TGTGCCAGCGCCTTAGAGGGGAATGAGCAGTTCTTC. Translated, it gives CASALEGNEQFF.

V usage is TRBV6-5 and J usage is TRBJ1-4; D gene uncertain. Trimming pared 11 bases from V and 7 bases from J, leaving 20 bases between. This CDR3 is built from 14 residues. Germline CDR1 reads MNHEY; CDR2 reads SVGAGI. This CDR3 reads CAASMRQTAEKLFF. The CDR3 DNA reads as TGTGCCGCTTCAATGAGGCAAACAGCTGAAAAACTGTTTTTT.

The rearrangement links TRBV5-4 to TRBJ2-2; D is possibly TRBD1 or TRBD2 (6 bases each). The germline gives CDR1 SGHNT, CDR2 YYREEE (reference sequence). The CDR3 runs to 15 residues. Trimming removed 3 bases from V and 1 base from J, with 10 bases in between. DNA of the CDR3: TGTGCCAGCAGCTCCGGAGGGGGGAACACCGGGGAGCTGTTTTTT. Translated: CASSSGGGNTGELFF.

This chain connects TRBV4-2 to TRBJ2-7; maybe TRBD1 (6 bases). V gave up 0 bases and J gave up 2 bases, with 17 bases separating them. The CDR3 totals 17 residues. The V gene's germline CDR1 is LGHNA and CDR2 YNFKEQ. This CDR3 is CASSQDQGAGVPYEQYF. The CDR3 DNA follows: TGTGCCAGCAGCCAAGATCAAGGGGCAGGGGTCCCCTACGAGCAGTACTTC.

This chain links TRBV5-1 with TRBJ1-5, with D maybe TRBD1 (6 bases). The germline gives CDR1 SGHRS, CDR2 YFSETQ. CDR3 length equals 15 residues. With 4 bases removed from V and 1 base from J, the gap between germline ends came to 12 bases. CDR3 region: CASSITGRSNQPQHF. In DNA, the CDR3 is TGCGCCAGCAGCATCACAGGGAGAAGCAATCAGCCCCAGCATTTT.

The rearrangement uses TRBV6-5 and TRBJ1-3, with 9 positions matching TRBD1. V lost 4 bases, J lost 2 bases, and 3 bases stayed unmatched. Germline V gene data show CDR1 as MNHEY and CDR2 as SVGAGI. The CDR3 contains 15 residues. The CDR3 DNA follows: TGTGCCAGCAGTTCGGACAGGGGCCCTGGAAACACCATATATTTT. This translates into CASSSDRGPGNTIYF.

The chain is built from TRBV19 and TRBJ2-1, with D tentatively TRBD1 (5 bases). The CDR3 loop spans 16 amino acids. In germline, CDR1 is LNHDA, CDR2 SQIVND (reference sequence). The V gene lost 1 base and the J gene lost 7 bases, with 17 bases spanning the gap. Written as DNA, the CDR3 is TGTGCCAGTAGTATAGTAGGCCAGGGATTAGGGAATGAGCAGTTCTTC. Translation gives CASSIVGQGLGNEQFF.

The J gene is TRBJ2-7, the V gene TRBV7-9; D may be TRBD1 (5 bases). This CDR3 comprises 13 residues. Trimming cost V 5 bases and J 1 base, with 9 bases left between them. The germline V gene has CDR1 SEHNR and CDR2 FQNEAQ (reference sequence). The CDR3 DNA sequence: TGTGCCAGCAGCCCCAAGGGGTCCTACGAGCAGTACTTC. Amino acids: CASSPKGSYEQYF.

The rearrangement joins TRBV6-5 to TRBJ2-3, with D hard to call. Germline V gives CDR1 MNHEY, CDR2 SVGAGI. V was cut by 2 bases and J by 5 bases, with 17 bases left in between. CDR3 length equals 16 residues. CDR3 amino acids: CASSYHTLRARDTQYF. For the CDR3, the DNA is TGTGCCAGCAGTTACCATACTCTGCGAGCACGAGATACGCAGTATTTT.

This chain joins TRBV27 and TRBJ1-1; 8 bases are a match to TRBD1. V shed 5 bases, J shed 10 bases, and the junction held 6 bases outside the gene matches. Germline values: CDR1 MNHEY, CDR2 SMNVEV (reference sequence). The CDR3 spans 12 residues. The CDR3 nucleotides read TGTGCCAGCAGTCCAGACAGGGGAAGAGCTTTCTTT. Residues: CASSPDRGRAFF.

The V and J genes are TRBV7-2 and TRBJ2-5; no definite D call. V dropped 5 bases and J dropped 4 bases, with 14 bases sitting between them. The germline V gene encodes CDR1 SGHTA and CDR2 FQGNSA. The CDR3 sequence is 14 residues long. This chain's CDR3 is CASSPFRVVETQYF. The CDR3 coding sequence is TGTGCCAGCAGCCCTTTTCGGGTCGTAGAGACCCAGTACTTC.

J is TRBJ2-7 and V is TRBV29-1, with D perhaps matching TRBD1 (6 bases). Germline values: CDR1 SQVTM, CDR2 ANQGSEA. The CDR3 length is 15 residues. With 2 bases removed from V and 2 bases from J, the gap between germline ends came to 16 bases. The CDR3 nucleotides read TGCAGCGTTGAATACGCCGGGACACAAACCTACGAGCAGTACTTC. Protein: CSVEYAGTQTYEQYF.